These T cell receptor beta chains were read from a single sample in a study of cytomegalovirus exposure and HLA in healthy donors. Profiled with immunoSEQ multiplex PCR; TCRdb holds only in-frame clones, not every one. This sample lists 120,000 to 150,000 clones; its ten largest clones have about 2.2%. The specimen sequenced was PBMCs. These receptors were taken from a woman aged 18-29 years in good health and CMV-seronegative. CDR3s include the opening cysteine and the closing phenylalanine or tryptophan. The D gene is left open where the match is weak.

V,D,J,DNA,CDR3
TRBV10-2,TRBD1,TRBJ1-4,TGCGCCAGCACAGCAACAGGGACAGGTGCAAAACTGTTTTTT,CASTATGTGAKLFF
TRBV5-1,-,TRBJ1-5,TGCGCCAGCAGCCCGGGAGGGGGGCATCAGCCCCAGCATTTT,CASSPGGGHQPQHF
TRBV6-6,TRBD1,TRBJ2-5,TGTGCCAGTACGACGGGCAGGGGGCAAGAGACCCAGTACTTC,CASTTGRGQETQYF
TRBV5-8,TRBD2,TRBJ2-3,TGTGCCAGCAGCTTCGGGCTAGCGGGGATGGGCCGCACAGATACGCAGTATTTT,CASSFGLAGMGRTDTQYF
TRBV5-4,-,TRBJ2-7,TGTGCCAGCAGCTTCGTACCTACAGCGGGCCGCTCCTACGAGCAGTACTTC,CASSFVPTAGRSYEQYF
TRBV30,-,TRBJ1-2,TGTGCCTGGAGTGACAGCTTCTATGGCTACACCTTC,CAWSDSFYGYTF
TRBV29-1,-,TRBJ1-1,TGCAGCTTTTCACAGGGAAGGGACACTGAAGCTTTCTTT,CSFSQGRDTEAFF
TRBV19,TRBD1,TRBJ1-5,TGTGCCAGTAGCCTGGGACAGAACAATCAGCCCCAGCATTTT,CASSLGQNNQPQHF
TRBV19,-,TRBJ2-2,TGTGCCAGTAGGACCATAGACAGAGACACCGGGGAGCTGTTTTTT,CASRTIDRDTGELFF
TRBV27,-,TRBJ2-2,TGTGCCAGCAGTTTACAGGACAGCGCCTCTGTGACCGGGGAGCTGTTTTTT,CASSLQDSASVTGELFF
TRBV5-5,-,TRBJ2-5,TGTGCCAGCAGCTTGGGACTAGTTGAGACCCAGTACTTC,CASSLGLVETQYF
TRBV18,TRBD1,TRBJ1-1,TGTGCCAGCTCACCGTCACAGGGGGGAGCTTTCTTT,CASSPSQGGAFF
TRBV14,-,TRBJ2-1,TGTGCCAGCAGCCAAGTAGACCCCCTAGTTTCCTCCTACAATGAGCAGTTCTTC,CASSQVDPLVSSYNEQFF
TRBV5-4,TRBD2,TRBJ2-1,TGTGCCAGCAGCGGGGGGGGAGGGAGCTATGAGCAGTTCTTC,CASSGGGGSYEQFF
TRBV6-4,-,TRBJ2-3,TGTGCCAGCAGTGAACAGGGTGGGCATACGCAGTATTTT,CASSEQGGHTQYF
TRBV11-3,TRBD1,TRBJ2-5,TGTGCCAGCAGCTCCCAGGGGGTGGAGACCCAGTACTTC,CASSSQGVETQYF
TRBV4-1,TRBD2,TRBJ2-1,TGCGCCAGCAGCTTAGCGGGAACGTCCTACAATGAGCAGTTCTTC,CASSLAGTSYNEQFF
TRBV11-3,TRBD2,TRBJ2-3,TGTGCCAGCAGCTTAGGGGCTAGCGGGACAGATACGCAGTATTTT,CASSLGASGTDTQYF
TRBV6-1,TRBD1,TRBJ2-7,TGTGCCAGCGGTGCCCGACAGGGGCGAACCTACGAGCAGTACTTC,CASGARQGRTYEQYF
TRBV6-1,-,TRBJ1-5,TGTGCCAGCCAAATCAATAATAGCGGTCAGCCCCAGCATTTT,CASQINNSGQPQHF
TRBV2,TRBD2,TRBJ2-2,TGTGCCAGCAGGGGGGAGGGTTTAACCGGGGAGCTGTTTTTT,CASRGEGLTGELFF
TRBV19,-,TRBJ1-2,TGTGCCAGTAGTCCACAGATATACTATGGCTACACCTTC,CASSPQIYYGYTF
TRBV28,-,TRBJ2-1,TGTGCCAGCAGACTTAGCGGCTACAATGAGCAGTTCTTC,CASRLSGYNEQFF
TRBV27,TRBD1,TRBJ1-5,TGTGCCAGCAGTTTGCAGGGGGCGGGACAGCCCCAGCATTTT,CASSLQGAGQPQHF
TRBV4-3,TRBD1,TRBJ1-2,TGCGCCAGCAGCCAGGGGACAGCTCCCTATGGCTATGGCTACACCTTC,CASSQGTAPYGYGYTF
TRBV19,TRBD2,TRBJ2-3,TGTGCCAGTAGGAAAACTAGCGGAGGCACAGATACGCAGTATTTT,CASRKTSGGTDTQYF
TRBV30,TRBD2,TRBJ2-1,TGTGCCTGGATGCGCCTAGCGGAATACAATGAGCAGTTCTTC,CAWMRLAEYNEQFF